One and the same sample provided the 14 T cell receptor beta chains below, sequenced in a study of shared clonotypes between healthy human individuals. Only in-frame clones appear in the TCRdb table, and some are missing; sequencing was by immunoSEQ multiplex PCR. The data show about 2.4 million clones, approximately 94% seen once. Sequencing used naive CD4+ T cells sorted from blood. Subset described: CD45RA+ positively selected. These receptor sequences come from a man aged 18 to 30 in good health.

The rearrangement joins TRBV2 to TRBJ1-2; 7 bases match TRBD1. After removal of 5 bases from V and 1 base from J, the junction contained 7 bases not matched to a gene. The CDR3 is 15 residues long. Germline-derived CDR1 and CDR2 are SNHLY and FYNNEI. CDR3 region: CASSYTGDVNYGYTF. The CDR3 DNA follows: TGTGCCAGCAGTTATACAGGGGACGTTAACTATGGCTACACCTTC.

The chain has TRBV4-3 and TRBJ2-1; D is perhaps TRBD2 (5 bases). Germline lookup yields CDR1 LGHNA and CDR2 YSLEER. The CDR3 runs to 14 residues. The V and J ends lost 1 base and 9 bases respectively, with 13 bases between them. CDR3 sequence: CASSQVRGSSEQFF. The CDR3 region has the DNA TGCGCCAGCAGCCAAGTCCGGGGTTCAAGTGAGCAGTTCTTC.

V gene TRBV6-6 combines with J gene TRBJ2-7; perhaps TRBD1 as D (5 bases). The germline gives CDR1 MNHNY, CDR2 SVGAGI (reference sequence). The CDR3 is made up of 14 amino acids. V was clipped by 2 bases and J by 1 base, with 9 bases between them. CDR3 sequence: CASSYPTGSYEQYF. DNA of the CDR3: TGTGCCAGCAGTTACCCAACAGGATCCTACGAGCAGTACTTC.

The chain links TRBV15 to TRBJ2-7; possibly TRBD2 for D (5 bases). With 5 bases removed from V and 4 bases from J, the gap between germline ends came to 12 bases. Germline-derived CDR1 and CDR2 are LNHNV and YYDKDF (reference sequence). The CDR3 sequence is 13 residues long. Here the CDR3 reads CATSLRADYEQYF. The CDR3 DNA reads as TGTGCCACCAGCTTGAGGGCGGATTACGAGCAGTACTTC.

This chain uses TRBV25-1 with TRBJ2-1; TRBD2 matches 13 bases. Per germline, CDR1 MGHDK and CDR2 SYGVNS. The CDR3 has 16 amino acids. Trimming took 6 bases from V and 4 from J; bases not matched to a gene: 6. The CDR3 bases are TGTGCCAGCAGACTAGCGGGAGGGGGGTCGTACAATGAGCAGTTCTTC. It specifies CASRLAGGGSYNEQFF.

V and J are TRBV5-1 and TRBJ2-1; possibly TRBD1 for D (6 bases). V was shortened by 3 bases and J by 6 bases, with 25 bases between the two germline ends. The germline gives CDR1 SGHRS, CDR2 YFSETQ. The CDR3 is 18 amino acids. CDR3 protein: CASSWSSSGVIGLNEQFF. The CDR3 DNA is TGCGCCAGCAGCTGGTCCTCTTCAGGGGTAATTGGTCTCAATGAGCAGTTCTTC.

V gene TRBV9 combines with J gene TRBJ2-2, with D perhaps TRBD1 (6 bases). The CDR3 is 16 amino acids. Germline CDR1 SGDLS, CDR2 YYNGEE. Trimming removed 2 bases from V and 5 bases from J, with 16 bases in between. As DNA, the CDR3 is TGTGCCAGCAGCGTTGGCAGGGGCTCGAGAACCGGGGAGCTGTTTTTT. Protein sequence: CASSVGRGSRTGELFF.

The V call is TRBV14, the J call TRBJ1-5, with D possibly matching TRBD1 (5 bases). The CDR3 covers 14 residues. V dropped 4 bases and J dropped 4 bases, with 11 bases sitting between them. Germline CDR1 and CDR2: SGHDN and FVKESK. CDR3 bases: TGTGCCAGCAGCCTTAACGGGGGGAATCAGCCCCAGCATTTT. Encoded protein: CASSLNGGNQPQHF.

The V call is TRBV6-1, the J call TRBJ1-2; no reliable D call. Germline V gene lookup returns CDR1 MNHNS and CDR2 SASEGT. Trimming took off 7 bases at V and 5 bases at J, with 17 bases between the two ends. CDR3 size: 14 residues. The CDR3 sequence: CASIPVGVGYGYTF. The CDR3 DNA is TGTGCCAGCATCCCGGTTGGTGTAGGGTATGGCTACACCTTC.

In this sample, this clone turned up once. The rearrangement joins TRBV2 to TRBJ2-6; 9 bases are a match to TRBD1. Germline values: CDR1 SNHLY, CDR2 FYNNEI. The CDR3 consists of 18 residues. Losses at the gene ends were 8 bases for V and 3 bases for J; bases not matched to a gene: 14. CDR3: CASAWGTGFLFGANVLTF. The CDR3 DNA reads TGTGCCAGCGCCTGGGGGACAGGGTTCCTCTTTGGGGCCAACGTCCTGACTTTC.

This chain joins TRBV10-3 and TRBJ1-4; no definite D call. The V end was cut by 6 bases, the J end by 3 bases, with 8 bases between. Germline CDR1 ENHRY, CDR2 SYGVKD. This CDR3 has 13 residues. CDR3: CAIRTGANEKLFF. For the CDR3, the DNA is TGTGCCATCAGGACGGGTGCTAATGAAAAACTGTTTTTT.

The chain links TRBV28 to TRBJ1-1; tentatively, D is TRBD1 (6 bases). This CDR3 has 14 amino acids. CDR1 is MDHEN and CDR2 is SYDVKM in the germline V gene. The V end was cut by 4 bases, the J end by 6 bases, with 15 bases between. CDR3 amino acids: CASSWVGASSEAFF. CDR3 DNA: TGTGCCAGCAGTTGGGTGGGGGCGAGCTCTGAAGCTTTCTTT.

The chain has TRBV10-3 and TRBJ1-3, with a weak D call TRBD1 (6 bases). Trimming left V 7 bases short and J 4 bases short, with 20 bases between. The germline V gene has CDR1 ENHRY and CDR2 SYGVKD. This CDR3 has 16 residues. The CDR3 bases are TGTGCCATCACCCAAGGGGGACCTAGGAGCGGAAACACCATATATTTT. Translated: CAITQGGPRSGNTIYF.

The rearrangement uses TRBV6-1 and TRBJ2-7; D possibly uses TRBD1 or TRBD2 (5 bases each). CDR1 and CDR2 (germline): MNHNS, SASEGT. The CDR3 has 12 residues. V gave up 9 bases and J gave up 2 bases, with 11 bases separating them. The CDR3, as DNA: TGTGCCAGTGGGGACCCCACCTACGAGCAGTACTTC. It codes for CASGDPTYEQYF.